These T cell receptor beta chains were read from a single sample in a study of early stage breast cancer tumors. The repertoire was sequenced with immunoSEQ multiplex PCR; TCRdb's copy has only in-frame clones and lacks some. The table has more than 65,000 clones, roughly 80% seen once. The specimen sequenced was blood. The receptor set was obtained from a person aged 35-50 years with breast cancer. Both conserved end residues are part of each CDR3. D genes are given only for firm matches. A clone size is listed for some rows: how often the clone was seen (once, few, many), or a class if it is expanded.

>.|TRBV10-3|TRBJ2-1|15|.
TGTGCCATCAGTGAGTCGGAGCGGAGTGAGCCCCAGCAGTTCTTC
CAISESERSEPQQFF
>TRBD2|TRBV4-1|TRBJ2-5|15|.
TGCGCCAGCAGCCGTGGGGTAGCGGGAGAAGAGACCCAGTACTTC
CASSRGVAGEETQYF
>TRBD2|TRBV9|TRBJ2-1|17|.
TGTGCCAGCAGCGTAGCCAGGACTAGCGGGACTAACAATGAGCAGTTCTTC
CASSVARTSGTNNEQFF
>.|TRBV29-1|TRBJ2-1|11|.
TGCAGCGTTGAACTTTACAATGAGCAGTTCTTC
CSVELYNEQFF
>TRBD2|TRBV27|TRBJ2-1|19|.
TGTGCCAGCAGCTCATTTCTTCTCGCTGGGACTAGCAGAAACAATGAGCAGTTCTTC
CASSSFLLAGTSRNNEQFF
>.|TRBV28|TRBJ1-4|12|.
TGTGCCAGCTTTACTGATAATGAAAAACTGTTTTTT
CASFTDNEKLFF
>.|TRBV27|TRBJ1-5|15|.
TGTGCCAGCAGTCCAGCGACAGGTTCTAATCAGCCCCAGCATTTT
CASSPATGSNQPQHF
>TRBD2|TRBV4-1|TRBJ2-3|17|.
TGCGCCAGCAGCCGGTCGGGACTAGCGTTAATAACAGATACGCAGTATTTT
CASSRSGLALITDTQYF
>TRBD1|TRBV6-6|TRBJ1-2|16|.
TGTGCCAGCAGGATCCAACAGGGGTATCATAACTATGGCTACACCTTC
CASRIQQGYHNYGYTF
>TRBD1|TRBV9|TRBJ2-1|15|.
TGTGCCAGCAGCACTCCCGGGACAGGGGACAATGAGCAGTTCTTC
CASSTPGTGDNEQFF
>.|TRBV4-1|TRBJ2-7|14|once
TGCGCCAGCAGCCAAGACCTCGGGTCCTACGAGCAGTACTTC
CASSQDLGSYEQYF
>.|TRBV7-2|TRBJ2-1|15|.
TGTGCCAGCAGCTTATCGCGGAGCTCCTACAATGAGCAGTTCTTC
CASSLSRSSYNEQFF
>.|TRBV5-4|TRBJ1-4|14|.
TGTGCCAGCAGCGCCTACCCTCTGGGGGAAAAACTGTTTTTT
CASSAYPLGEKLFF
>.|TRBV23-1|TRBJ2-7|13|once
TGCGCCAGCAGCCAAAGCGGGCACTACGAGCAGTACTTC
CASSQSGHYEQYF
>.|TRBV13|TRBJ2-1|14|.
TGTGCCAGCAGCTTAAGAAACAGCGCACATGAGCAGTTCTTC
CASSLRNSAHEQFF
>.|TRBV5-1|TRBJ2-3|14|.
TGCGCCAGCGCACGAGGAGGGAGTGAAGATACGCAGTATTTT
CASARGGSEDTQYF
>.|TRBV7-6|TRBJ2-1|15|.
TGTGCCAGCAGCTTGGGGGGGGCCCGGGCCGATGAGCAGTTCTTC
CASSLGGARADEQFF
>TRBD2|TRBV28|TRBJ2-1|14|.
TGTGCCAGCAGGGGGACTAGCGGCGTGAATGAGCAGTTCTTC
CASRGTSGVNEQFF
>TRBD2|TRBV11-2|TRBJ2-7|14|.
TGTGCCAGCAGCTTTGTTAGCGGGAGACGCGAGCAGTACTTC
CASSFVSGRREQYF
>.|TRBV2|TRBJ2-7|12|few
TGTGCCAGCAACAGGGTTGGGTTCGAGCAGTACTTC
CASNRVGFEQYF
>.|TRBV28|TRBJ1-5|15|.
TGTGCCAGCAACCACGGCGGCAGATCTAAGCAGCCCCAGCATTTT
CASNHGGRSKQPQHF
>.|TRBV19|TRBJ1-2|14|.
TGTGCCAGTAGCCCCGGAGGGATGGACTATGGCTACACCTTC
CASSPGGMDYGYTF